This T cell receptor (beta chain) was observed in a study of T cells after yellow fever vaccination. In its sample, this clonotype was seen a few times. Its matching antigen is unknown. The study's findings and limits: Clonotypes appearing in both CD4 and CD8 compartments existed, and their share was small. On re-exposure, the response was weaker but peaked faster, at day 5 versus 15. Subsequent booster samples again held most clones from primary vaccination (96% CD4, about 85% CD8).

The authors made TCR cDNA by 5'RACE template switching, adding a universal primer site and UMIs. TCRdb fed the 5' RACE reads into MiXCR, producing one record per CDR3 protein. The sample shows more than 350,000 distinct CDR3 sequences, roughly 12% of them seen only once. This CDR3 is 13 amino acids long. The germline gives CDR1 SGHRS, CDR2 YFSETQ. V was trimmed by 1 base and J by 4 bases, leaving 6 bases between them. This clonotype originated in a man aged 18 to 30 who received the YFV17D yellow fever vaccine. This material consisted of PBMCs, taken on the day of the first yellow fever vaccination. This sequence joins TRBV5-1 and TRBJ1-3; D is uncertain. This chain's CDR3 is CASSLTGGNTIYF. The DNA of the CDR3 is TGCGCCAGCAGCTTGACGGGGGGAAACACCATATATTTT.